This record looks at one TCR beta chain sequence and its context. There are many counts of this clonotype. It lacks a known antigen. The input lacks base qualities; no much larger clone sits a single base away. The library was generated by PCR. The sequencing machine was an Illumina HiSeq 2500. Molecular barcoding was employed in the preparation of TCR libraries, with unique molecular identifiers being used to normalize TCRbeta repertoire quantification. TCRdb applied fastp at Q25 and MiXCR to the public reads, then kept only in-frame beta chains. Each entry is one CDR3 protein sequence, shown with its most common DNA and genes. Counted in this sample were about 830,000 distinct CDR3 sequences; 16% of them appeared once. Of the sample, under 6% falls within the top ten clones. This specimen's treatment or condition label, interpreted: allogeneic hematopoietic cell transplantation with graft depleted of TCRalphabeta T cells and CD19 B cells. Transplant recipients were children who received TCRalphabeta/CD19-depleted allogeneic hematopoietic cell grafts.

The trim is 8 bases for V and 0 bases for J, with a gap of 15 bases between the germline ends. As encoded in the germline V gene (reference sequence), CDR1 is DFQATT while CDR2 is SNEGSKA. Inclusive of the bounding cysteine and phenylalanine, the CDR3 is 14 residues long. The DNA shown is the 42-base CDR3, in frame from base 1. This entry is derived from a study of T-cell reconstitution after alpha-beta-depleted transplantation in children (dated by TCRdb to the mid-2010s). Regarding the study in general: Using TCR repertoire profiling, the study followed T-cell immune reconstitution in a quantitative way in children after TCRalphabeta/CD19-depleted allogeneic hematopoietic cell transplantation.

General findings and caveats noted by the study authors: The high TCRbeta diversity at day 60 in some patients was ascribed to recipient T cells and intrathymic progenitors that had survived conditioning. Apparently early alphabetaT-cell count recovery about two months after transplant reportedly relied on only several hundred rapidly expanded clones derived from non-depleted graft cells. The frequencies of hyperexpanded clones fell over the following months, and after one year, T-cell counts and TCRbeta diversity were mostly attributed to newly produced T cells.

The chain is made from TRBV20-1 and TRBJ2-3, with no D gene named confidently. This receptor was taken from a male patient under 18 who had a stem cell transplant for acute lymphoblastic leukemia, so the T cells may come from the graft donor. Sequences were derived from PBMCs, mostly from graft donor cells, sampled 360 days after TCRalphabeta/CD19-depleted stem cell transplant. The bases are TGCAGTCCCGCTGCGGAAACCAGCACAGATACGCAGTATTTT. Its amino acids are CSPAAETSTDTQYF.